This T cell receptor beta chain emerged from a study of shared clonotypes between healthy human individuals. Donors, without exception, were Caucasian adults residing in Nashville, Tennessee. V dropped 6 bases and J dropped 3; count of bases not matched to a gene: 6. The germline gives CDR1 LNHDA, CDR2 SQIVND (reference sequence). This CDR3 spans 14 amino acids. The assay was immunoSEQ multiplex PCR, and TCRdb's table has in-frame clones only and misses some. The sample includes around 2.1 million clones, more than 90% of them seen just once. The TCR was taken from a man younger than 35 in good health. The sample was naive CD4+ T cells sorted from blood. The subset was: CD45RA+ positively selected. The gene calls are TRBV19 and TRBJ2-7; 9 positions agree with TRBD1. Here the CDR3 DNA reads TGTGCCAGTAGCCACCGGGACAGGGACTACGAGCAGTACTTC. It is translated as CASSHRDRDYEQYF.